Following are 27 T cell receptor beta chains from one sample sequenced in a study of CD8+CD57+ T cells in acquired aplastic anemia. Genomic DNA, the template, was used for profiling of the TCR beta VDJ and CDR3. TCRdb reanalysed the reads using MiXCR and keeps one entry per CDR3 protein. The table shows approximately 200,000 distinct CDR3 sequences, with roughly 64% occurring only once. The material sequenced was sorted CD4+, CD8+, or CD8+CD57+ T cells (not recorded which) from PBMCs. Receptors originate from a human donor with severe aplastic anemia or a healthy control (not recorded which).

Worth noting for this clonotype: At one of its ends the junction is not consistent with the germline gene, which may arise from a read error. V gene TRBV10-3 combines with J gene TRBJ1-2; the D is unclear. This CDR3 has 11 amino acids. Germline V gene sequence: CDR1 ENHRY, CDR2 SYGVKD. CDR3 amino acids: CAIKEGRVWAF. The CDR3 DNA reads as TGTGCCATCAAAGAGGGAAGGGTTTGGGCCTTC.

The rearrangement links TRBV7-8 to TRBJ2-7, with D perhaps TRBD2 (5 bases). The CDR3 runs 13 residues. CDR1 and CDR2 (germline): SGHVS, FQNEAQ. Deletions cut 5 bases from V and 7 bases from J, with 15 bases between. The CDR3 DNA reads TGTGCCAGCAGCCTAGGCAGTTCGGGGGAGCAGTACTTC. Its protein is CASSLGSSGEQYF.

Concerning this clonotype itself: At one end the junction does not follow the germline gene, possibly because of a read error. The gene calls are TRBV7-9 and TRBJ2-3, with D possibly matching TRBD1 (6 bases). The CDR3 sequence is 13 residues long. CDR1 is SEHNR and CDR2 is FQNEAQ in the germline V gene (reference sequence). The CDR3 DNA is TGTGCCAGCACCTTAGAGACAGGCAGGACGCAGTATTTT. It specifies CASTLETGRTQYF.

CDR3: CSAAIGVVNEQFF. The CDR3 DNA reads TGCAGTGCCGCGATTGGGGTCGTCAATGAGCAGTTCTTC. The V and J genes are TRBV20-1 and TRBJ2-1; D is undetermined. Germline values: CDR1 DFQATT, CDR2 SNEGSKA (reference sequence). V was trimmed by 6 bases and J by 6 bases, leaving 15 bases between them. The CDR3 covers 13 residues.

Note on this clonotype: The germline gene is not matched at one end of the junction; a read error may be the cause. The gene calls are TRBV6-1 and TRBJ1-5; D may be TRBD1 (6 bases). CDR1 and CDR2 from the germline V gene are MNHNS and SASEGT. The CDR3 length is 15 residues. The CDR3 nucleotides read TGTGCTAGCAGTGAAAGGTTAGGGGGGAGGCAGCCCCAGCATTTT. Amino acid sequence: CASSERLGGRQPQHF.

This sequence joins TRBV7-2 and TRBJ1-5; D is possibly TRBD1 (6 bases). V was pared by 0 bases and J by 5 bases, with 20 bases between. The germline gives CDR1 SGHTA, CDR2 FQGNSA. CDR3 length: 18 residues. CDR3 DNA: TGTGCCAGCAGCTTAGCGCCAGATCACGCTGCAGGGGATCAGCCCCAGCATTTT. Its translation is CASSLAPDHAAGDQPQHF.

The chain is built from TRBV5-4 and TRBJ2-1; 13 bases match TRBD2. Per germline, CDR1 SGHNT and CDR2 YYREEE (reference sequence). The CDR3 length is 14 residues. Unmatched junction bases numbered 5, after V lost 0 bases and J lost 14 bases. The CDR3 loop is CASSLGLAGGGKFF. CDR3 coding DNA: TGTGCCAGCAGCTTGGGACTAGCGGGAGGAGGAAAGTTCTTC.

The V gene is TRBV20-1, the J gene TRBJ2-7, with 8 bases aligning to TRBD1. Germline-derived CDR1 and CDR2 are DFQATT and SNEGSKA (reference sequence). The CDR3 loop spans 13 amino acids. This chain's CDR3 is CSSNRQGLYEQYF. The CDR3 DNA reads TGCAGCTCTAACAGACAGGGGCTCTACGAGCAGTACTTC.

The V gene is TRBV7-6, the J gene TRBJ2-7; TRBD1 matches at 8 bases. Trimming took 0 bases from V and 0 from J; bases not matched to a gene: 4. CDR3 length: 16 residues. Germline V lookup: CDR1 SGHVS, CDR2 FNYEAQ. This CDR3 reads CASSLASGTGSYEQYF. CDR3 nucleotides: TGTGCCAGCAGCTTAGCATCCGGGACAGGCTCCTACGAGCAGTACTTC.

The genes are TRBV9 and TRBJ1-6, with D perhaps matching TRBD1 (5 bases). The germline V and J ends were trimmed by 0 bases and 7 bases, with 11 bases remaining between them. There are 15 residues in the CDR3. Looked up from germline, CDR1 is SGDLS and CDR2 is YYNGEE. The CDR3 sequence: CASSVEGFVNSPLHF. In nucleotides, the CDR3 is TGTGCCAGCAGCGTAGAGGGGTTCGTCAATTCACCCCTCCACTTT.

This clonotype was picked up many times. The chain couples TRBV19 to TRBJ2-1; D ambiguous. V lost 3 bases to trimming and J lost 4 bases, with 13 bases between them. The CDR3 contains 15 residues. Germline V gene sequence: CDR1 LNHDA, CDR2 SQIVND (reference sequence). CDR3 sequence (DNA): TGTGCCAGTAGTATCTCACTTCAAGCGTACAATGAGCAGTTCTTC. It specifies CASSISLQAYNEQFF.

This clonotype was recorded many times. CDR3 in DNA: TGTGCCACCAGTGACCCGGGACAGACCTATGGCTACACCTTC. Protein: CATSDPGQTYGYTF. The chain links TRBV24-1 to TRBJ1-2, with TRBD1 identical over 7 bases. Germline lookup yields CDR1 KGHDR and CDR2 SFDVKD. The CDR3 covers 14 residues. V shed 4 bases and J 4 bases; nucleotides not matched to a gene: 5.

Note on this clonotype: Given a much more abundant clone one base away, this may be a read error. The chain uses TRBV20-1 and TRBJ2-5, with D possibly TRBD2 on 6 matching bases. The end of the DNA fits TRBJ2-7 better, so the J call may be wrong. The CDR3 spans 13 residues. From germline, CDR1 is DFQATT and CDR2 SNEGSKA (reference sequence). The CDR3 region is CSASGSSDYEQYF. CDR3 sequence (DNA): TGCAGTGCTAGCGGGTCTAGCGACTACGAGCAGTACTTC.

The chain couples TRBV10-3 to TRBJ2-7; D is uncertain. Looked up from germline, CDR1 is ENHRY and CDR2 is SYGVKD. This CDR3 is 16 amino acids long. Trimming took 6 bases from V and 2 from J, leaving 20 bases between them. CDR3 sequence: CAISLAGNPTAYEQYF. CDR3 coding DNA: TGTGCCATCAGCCTCGCTGGGAACCCCACCGCCTACGAGCAGTACTTC.

This clonotype was detected only once. J is TRBJ2-5 and V is TRBV7-3; no firm D call. This CDR3 has 13 amino acids. Germline V gives CDR1 SGHTA, CDR2 FQGTGA. Trimming cost V 6 bases and J 3 bases, with 11 bases left between them. Here the CDR3 reads CASRHTDKETQYF. The CDR3 coding sequence is TGTGCCAGCAGACACACGGATAAAGAGACCCAGTACTTC.

The chain carries TRBV14 and TRBJ2-2; 11 nucleotides match TRBD2. The CDR3 sequence is 18 residues long. From germline, CDR1 is SGHDN and CDR2 FVKESK. The V segment lost 1 base and the J segment 4 bases; nucleotides outside the gene matches: 8. The CDR3 DNA is TGTGCCAGCAGCCAAGTTCCGACTAGCGGGAAACCCACCGGGGAGCTGTTTTTT. Translating it yields CASSQVPTSGKPTGELFF.

Remarks on this clonotype: A single base separates this from a much larger clone, so it may be a read error. The rearrangement links TRBV5-6 to TRBJ2-1, with D perhaps matching TRBD1 (5 bases). CDR1 SGHDT and CDR2 YYEEEE come from the germline V gene. This CDR3 comprises 15 residues. V gave up 4 bases and J gave up 0 bases, with 11 bases separating them. CDR3 coding DNA: TGTGCCAGCAGCCCGGACATCAACTCCTACAATGAGCAGTTCTTC. This translates into CASSPDINSYNEQFF.

This chain uses TRBV9 with TRBJ2-5, with TRBD2 identical over 8 bases. The J call is in doubt because the DNA end fits TRBJ2-7 better. The CDR3 is 13 amino acids. Germline CDR1 SGDLS, CDR2 YYNGEE. DNA for the CDR3: TGTGCCAGCAGCGTACGGACTAGCTCCGAGCAGTACTTC. The encoded protein is CASSVRTSSEQYF.

The genes are TRBV9 and TRBJ2-1; D is undetermined. The V end was cut by 3 bases, the J end by 7 bases, with 23 bases between. The CDR3 contains 17 residues. Germline loops: CDR1 SGDLS, CDR2 YYNGEE. CDR3 sequence reads: CASSGSRYENEKNEQFF. The CDR3 DNA is TGTGCCAGCAGCGGATCTCGCTACGAAAATGAGAAAAATGAGCAGTTCTTC.

The rearrangement uses TRBV6-1 and TRBJ1-3; TRBD1 is a possible D gene (6 bases). The CDR3 totals 13 residues. V was trimmed by 7 bases and J by 8 bases, leaving 15 bases between them. Per the germline V gene, CDR1 is MNHNS and CDR2 is SASEGT. CDR3 DNA: TGTGCCAGCATGGATTGGGGGCAAGACACCATATATTTT. Translating it yields CASMDWGQDTIYF.

Turning to this clonotype: Since no conserved phenylalanine or tryptophan closes the CDR3, a read error is the likely cause. The limits of the CDR3 on the DNA are not certain, so only TCRdb's listed CDR3 is given. The chain couples TRBV7-6 to TRBJ2-5; the D call TRBD1 from the table was never checked on the DNA. Including both end residues, the CDR3 is 13 amino acids long. Germline V gene sequence: CDR1 SGHVS, CDR2 FNYEAQ. CDR3 amino acids: CASVRARGETQYL.

This rearrangement joins TRBV7-9 to TRBJ2-3; TRBD1 might be the D (5 bases). The germline V gene has CDR1 SEHNR and CDR2 FQNEAQ (reference sequence). The CDR3 runs to 14 residues. V lost 5 bases and J lost 3, with 12 bases in between. CDR3 in DNA: TGTGCCAGCAGCGATCCAAGGGGAACAGATACGCAGTATTTT. Its translation is CASSDPRGTDTQYF.

The chain uses TRBV6-5 and TRBJ2-7; D is perhaps TRBD1 or TRBD2 (5 bases each). This CDR3 is 14 amino acids long. Germline V CDR1 and CDR2: MNHEY, SVGAGI. With 7 bases removed from V and 0 bases from J, the gap between germline ends came to 13 bases. CDR3 amino acids: CASKPGQSSYEQYF. The CDR3 region has the DNA TGTGCCAGCAAGCCGGGGCAGAGCTCCTACGAGCAGTACTTC.

Many counts were recorded for this clonotype. V and J are TRBV24-1 and TRBJ2-5; 7 bases are a match to TRBD1. From germline, CDR1 is KGHDR and CDR2 SFDVKD. With V trimmed by 2 bases and J by 4 bases, 9 bases remained unmatched. The CDR3 has 16 amino acids. The CDR3: CATSDSRTGVGETQYF. The CDR3 nucleotides are TGTGCCACCAGTGATTCCCGGACAGGAGTCGGAGAGACCCAGTACTTC.

This clonotype was seen only once. This chain joins TRBV11-2 and TRBJ1-2, with D tentatively TRBD1 (5 bases). This CDR3 comprises 15 residues. Germline V lookup: CDR1 SGHAT, CDR2 FQNNGV. Trimming shortened V by 3 bases and J by 12 bases, and 23 bases separated the two germline ends. The DNA of the CDR3 is TGTGCCAGCAGCTTGGGTGTCCCTACAGGCTCTGGAAACACCTTC. Translation gives CASSLGVPTGSGNTF.

The chain is built from TRBV29-1 and TRBJ2-3; no definite D call. The CDR3 is 14 amino acids. The V and J ends lost 0 bases and 3 bases respectively, with 10 bases between them. Germline CDR1 and CDR2: SQVTM and ANQGSEA. The CDR3 protein is CSVEDQRRTDTQYF. CDR3 nucleotide sequence: TGCAGCGTTGAAGATCAAAGGAGAACAGATACGCAGTATTTT.

This clonotype showed up many times. This sequence joins TRBV5-1 and TRBJ2-3; 9 nucleotides line up with TRBD1. The CDR3 consists of 15 residues. After removal of 5 bases from V and 6 bases from J, the junction contained 10 bases not matched to a gene. Germline CDR1 is SGHRS and CDR2 is YFSETQ. In DNA, the CDR3 is TGCGCCAGCAGTTTCGGACAGGGGATTGGGGATACGCAGTATTTT. As protein: CASSFGQGIGDTQYF.